These 15 T cell receptor beta chains share one sample of origin, sequenced in a study of OX40 agonist ivuxolimab in advanced cancers. This table comes from immunoSEQ multiplex PCR, and its TCRdb copy is limited to in-frame clones, with some not included. In the table there are over 40,000 clones, 80% of which are singletons. Sample: CD4+ or CD8+ T cells sorted from blood, taken in a trial of the OX40 agonist ivuxolimab. These TCRs come from an adult with an advanced solid tumor such as melanoma, head and neck, liver or kidney cancer.

The chain is built from TRBV6-5 and TRBJ1-1, with D possibly TRBD1 on 5 matching bases. Germline V lookup: CDR1 MNHEY, CDR2 SVGAGI. The CDR3 sequence is 15 residues long. Trimming shortened V by 2 bases and J by 1 base, and 11 bases separated the two germline ends. The CDR3 spells CASSYSPQGNTEAFF. The CDR3 DNA reads as TGTGCCAGCAGTTACAGCCCCCAGGGGAACACTGAAGCTTTCTTT.

The chain combines TRBV4-2 with TRBJ2-5; 8 bases fit TRBD2. The V segment lost 1 base and the J segment 9 bases; nucleotides outside the gene matches: 7. Germline V CDR1 and CDR2: LGHNA, YNFKEQ. This CDR3 is built from 14 residues. The CDR3 DNA reads TGTGCCAGCAGCCAAGGTCGCGCCGGGGGGGCCCAGTACTTC. Translated, it gives CASSQGRAGGAQYF.

This clone was seen only a few times. This rearrangement joins TRBV19 to TRBJ1-1; 7 bases map to TRBD1. Germline-derived CDR1 and CDR2 are LNHDA and SQIVND (reference sequence). The CDR3 runs to 12 residues. V lost 5 bases, J lost 7 bases, and 4 bases stayed unmatched. The CDR3 loop is CASSSRQGEAFF. CDR3 nucleotide sequence: TGTGCCAGTAGTTCCAGACAGGGTGAAGCTTTCTTT.

The chain couples TRBV2 to TRBJ2-2; 12 bases are shared with TRBD2. Trimming cost V 6 bases and J 3 bases; bases outside gene matches: 11. The CDR3 is 18 residues long. Per germline, CDR1 SNHLY and CDR2 FYNNEI. The CDR3 loop is CASRRGLAGGIYTGELFF. CDR3 sequence (DNA): TGTGCCAGCAGAAGAGGGCTAGCGGGAGGGATTTACACCGGGGAGCTGTTTTTT.

A few counts support this clone. This CDR3 reads CASSPAGEDNEQFF. CDR3 coding DNA: TGTGCCAGCAGCCCAGCGGGAGAGGACAATGAGCAGTTCTTC. V is TRBV7-3 and J is TRBJ2-1, with 8 bases identical to TRBD2. V dropped 5 bases and J dropped 5; count of bases not matched to a gene: 5. This CDR3 region has 14 residues. Germline assignment: CDR1 SGHTA and CDR2 FQGTGA.

The chain uses TRBV7-9 and TRBJ2-7; D might be TRBD1 (6 bases). Per germline, CDR1 SEHNR and CDR2 FQNEAQ (reference sequence). V was trimmed by 8 bases and J by 6 bases, leaving 11 bases between them. This CDR3 is built from 11 residues. The DNA of the CDR3 is TGTGCCAGCGCAGGGGTTCGCGAGCAGTACTTC. Its protein is CASAGVREQYF. The full variable domain, in which reference TRBV7-9 and TRBJ2-7 provide the parts outside the CDR3, is DTGVSQNPRHKITKRGQNVTFRCDPISEHNRLYWYRQTLGQGPEFLTYFQNEAQLEKSRLLSDRFSAERPKGSFSTLEIQRTEQGDSAMYLCASAGVREQYFGPGTRLTVT.

V usage is TRBV10-3 and J usage is TRBJ2-2; D is ambiguous. Trimming cost V 8 bases and J 5 bases, with 15 bases left between them. Germline lookup yields CDR1 ENHRY and CDR2 SYGVKD. The CDR3 covers 14 residues. The CDR3 nucleotides are TGTGCCATCGGGCGCGGAACTTCGACCGGGGAGCTGTTTTTT. Residues: CAIGRGTSTGELFF.

This clone was observed a handful of times. The rearrangement links TRBV30 to TRBJ1-5; D gene uncertain. This CDR3 is 13 amino acids long. Germline V gene data show CDR1 as GTSNPN and CDR2 as SVGIG (reference sequence). With 3 bases removed from V and 4 bases from J, the gap between germline ends came to 10 bases. The CDR3 loop is CAWRVSLNQPQHF. As DNA, the CDR3 is TGTGCCTGGAGGGTCAGCCTGAATCAGCCCCAGCATTTT.

A remark on this clone: The junction and the germline gene differ at one end; a read error may be behind it. Other DNA sequences in the same sample also yield this CDR3. The rearrangement links TRBV6-1 to TRBJ1-4, with 9 bases fitting TRBD1. This CDR3 has 16 amino acids. The germline V gene has CDR1 MNHNS and CDR2 SASEGT. The CDR3 coding sequence is TGTGCCAGCAGTGTTGACAGGGGGATGACTAATGAAAAACTATTTTTT. Its protein product is CASSVDRGMTNEKLFF.

The CDR3: CASSLETWDSGNTIYF. The CDR3 nucleotides read TGTGCCAGCAGCTTAGAAACATGGGACTCTGGAAACACCATATATTTT. The chain carries TRBV7-6 and TRBJ1-3; D gene uncertain. The germline V gene has CDR1 SGHVS and CDR2 FNYEAQ. This CDR3 comprises 16 residues. Trimming took 1 base from V and 0 from J, leaving 10 bases between them.

This clone has more than one count but fewer than ten. The germline gene is not matched at one end of the junction; a read error may be the cause. This sample includes further DNA sequences coding for the same CDR3. V is TRBV27 and J is TRBJ1-5; the D gene is possibly TRBD1 (6 bases). The germline gives CDR1 MNHEY, CDR2 SMNVEV (reference sequence). CDR3 length equals 13 residues. The DNA for the CDR3 is TGTGCCAGCAGACAGGGCGGCAACCAGCCCCAGCATTTT. Protein sequence: CASRQGGNQPQHF.

This clone has just a few counts. Written as DNA, the CDR3 is TGTGCCAGCAGTGTAGGGGGAGAGGAGACCCAGTACTTC. Protein sequence: CASSVGGEETQYF. The rearrangement uses TRBV6-4 and TRBJ2-5; tentative D call: TRBD1 (6 bases). The CDR3 totals 13 residues. Per germline, CDR1 MRHNA and CDR2 SNTAGT. The germline V and J ends were trimmed by 4 bases and 5 bases, with 11 bases remaining between them.

This clone occurred a few times. The gene calls are TRBV28 and TRBJ2-7; TRBD2 agrees at 10 bases. Germline trimming cut 2 bases from V and 9 bases from J; bases unmatched to any gene: 16. Germline lookup yields CDR1 MDHEN and CDR2 SYDVKM. The CDR3 has 17 amino acids. Here the CDR3 DNA reads TGTGCCAGCAGTTTACAAGGGGCTAGCGGGAGTAAAGTGGTGCAGTACTTC. Amino acids: CASSLQGASGSKVVQYF.

The chain joins TRBV7-9 to TRBJ2-7; D is unclear. V lost 1 base and J lost 3, with 7 bases in between. The CDR3 has 13 amino acids. Germline CDR1 and CDR2: SEHNR and FQNEAQ (reference sequence). CDR3 protein: CASSLGGYYEQYF. The CDR3 DNA follows: TGTGCCAGCAGCTTAGGAGGTTACTACGAGCAGTACTTC. The whole variable domain, remainder taken from reference TRBV7-9 and TRBJ2-7, is DTGVSQNPRHKITKRGQNVTFRCDPISEHNRLYWYRQTLGQGPEFLTYFQNEAQLEKSRLLSDRFSAERPKGSFSTLEIQRTEQGDSAMYLCASSLGGYYEQYFGPGTRLTVT.

V and J are TRBV7-2 and TRBJ1-2; perhaps TRBD1 as D (6 bases). V lost 5 bases and J lost 11, with 21 bases in between. CDR1 is SGHTA and CDR2 is FQGNSA in the germline V gene. The CDR3 has 14 residues. The DNA for the CDR3 is TGTGCCAGCAGCGTGAACAGGGATCCCTCTCTTTACACCTTC. This codes for CASSVNRDPSLYTF.